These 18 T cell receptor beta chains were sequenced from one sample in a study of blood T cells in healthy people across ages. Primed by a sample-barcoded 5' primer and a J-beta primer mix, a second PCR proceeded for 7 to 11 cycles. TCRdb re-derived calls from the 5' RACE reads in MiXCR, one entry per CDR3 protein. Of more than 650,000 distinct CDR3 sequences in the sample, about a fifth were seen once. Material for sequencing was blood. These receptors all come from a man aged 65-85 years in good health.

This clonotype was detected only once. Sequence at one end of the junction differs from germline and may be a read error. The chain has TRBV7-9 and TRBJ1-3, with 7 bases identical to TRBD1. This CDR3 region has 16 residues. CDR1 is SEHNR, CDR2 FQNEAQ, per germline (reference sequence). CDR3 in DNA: TGTGCCGGCAGCTCGGGACAGCCAAGCTCTGGAAACACCATATATTTT. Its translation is CAGSSGQPSSGNTIYF.

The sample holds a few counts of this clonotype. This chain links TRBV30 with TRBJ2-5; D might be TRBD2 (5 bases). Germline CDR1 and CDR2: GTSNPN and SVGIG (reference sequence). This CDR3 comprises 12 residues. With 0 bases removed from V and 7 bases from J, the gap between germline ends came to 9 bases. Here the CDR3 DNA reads TGTGCCTGGAGTGTACGGGGTCCGACCCAGTACTTC. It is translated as CAWSVRGPTQYF.

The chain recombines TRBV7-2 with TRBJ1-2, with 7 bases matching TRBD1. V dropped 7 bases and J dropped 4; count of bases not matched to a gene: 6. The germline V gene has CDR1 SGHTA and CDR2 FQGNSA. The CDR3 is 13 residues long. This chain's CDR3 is CASTRTGAYGYTF. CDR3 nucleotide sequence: TGTGCCAGCACAAGAACAGGGGCCTATGGCTACACCTTC.

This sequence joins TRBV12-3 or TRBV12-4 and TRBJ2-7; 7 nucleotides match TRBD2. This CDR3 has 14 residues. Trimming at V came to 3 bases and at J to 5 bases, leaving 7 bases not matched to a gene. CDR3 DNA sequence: TGTGCCAGCAGTTTTTTGGGGGGGTTCCACGAGCAGTACTTC. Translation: CASSFLGGFHEQYF.

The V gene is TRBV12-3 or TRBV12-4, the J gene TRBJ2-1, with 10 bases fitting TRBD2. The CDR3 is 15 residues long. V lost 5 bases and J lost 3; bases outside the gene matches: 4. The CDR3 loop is CASSRLAGYYNEQFF. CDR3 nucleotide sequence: TGTGCCAGCAGTCGACTAGCGGGTTACTACAATGAGCAGTTCTTC.

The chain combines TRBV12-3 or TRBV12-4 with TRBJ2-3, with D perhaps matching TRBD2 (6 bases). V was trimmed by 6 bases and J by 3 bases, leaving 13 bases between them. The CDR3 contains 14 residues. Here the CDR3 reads CASRENGGTDTQYF. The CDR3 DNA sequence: TGTGCCAGCAGGGAAAACGGGGGAACAGATACGCAGTATTTT.

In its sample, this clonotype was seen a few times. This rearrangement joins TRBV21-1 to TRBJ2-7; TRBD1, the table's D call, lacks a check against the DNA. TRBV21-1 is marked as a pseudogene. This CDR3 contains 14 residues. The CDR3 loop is CARISYPNSYEQYV. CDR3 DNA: TGTGCCAGAATTTCCTATCCCAACTCCTACGAGCAGTACGTC.

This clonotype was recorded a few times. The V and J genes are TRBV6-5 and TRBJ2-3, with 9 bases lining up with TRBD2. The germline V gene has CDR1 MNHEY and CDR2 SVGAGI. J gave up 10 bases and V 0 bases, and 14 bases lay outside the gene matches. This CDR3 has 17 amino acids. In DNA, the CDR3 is TGTGCCAGCAGTTACTCGATGTTTAGCGGGGGTACGTTCTCGCAGTATTTT. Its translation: CASSYSMFSGGTFSQYF.

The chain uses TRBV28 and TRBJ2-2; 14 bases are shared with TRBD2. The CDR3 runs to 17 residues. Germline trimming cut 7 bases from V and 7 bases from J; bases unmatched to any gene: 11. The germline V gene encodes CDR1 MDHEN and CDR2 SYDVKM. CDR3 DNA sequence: TGTGCCAGCACCACGGGACTAGCGGGGGCCTTTGGCGGGGAGCTGTTTTTT. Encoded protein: CASTTGLAGAFGGELFF.

The CDR3 nucleotides read TGCGCCAGCAGAGGGACGGAAACCCTGAACACCGGGGAGCTGTTTTTT. As protein: CASRGTETLNTGELFF. This rearrangement joins TRBV5-1 to TRBJ2-2, with D perhaps being TRBD1 or TRBD2 (5 bases each). Between the trimmed V and J ends, which lost 5 bases and 1 base, there was a span of 15 bases. Germline V gene sequence: CDR1 SGHRS, CDR2 YFSETQ. This CDR3 region has 16 residues.

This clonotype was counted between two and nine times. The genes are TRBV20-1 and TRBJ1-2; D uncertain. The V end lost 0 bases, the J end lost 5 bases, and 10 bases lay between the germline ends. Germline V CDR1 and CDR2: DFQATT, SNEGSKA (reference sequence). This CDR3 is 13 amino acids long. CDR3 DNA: TGCAGTGCTAGAGATTTTAGTGGGTATGGCTACACCTTC. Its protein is CSARDFSGYGYTF.

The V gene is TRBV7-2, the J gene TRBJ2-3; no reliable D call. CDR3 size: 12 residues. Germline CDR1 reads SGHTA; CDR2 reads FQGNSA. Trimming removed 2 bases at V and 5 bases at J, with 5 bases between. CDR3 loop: CASSLYLDTQYF. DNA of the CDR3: TGTGCCAGCAGCTTATACCTAGATACGCAGTATTTT.

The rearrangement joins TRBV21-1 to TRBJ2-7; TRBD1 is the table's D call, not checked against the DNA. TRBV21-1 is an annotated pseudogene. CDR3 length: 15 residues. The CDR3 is CASRPRGSGQSEQYF. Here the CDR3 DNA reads TGTGCCAGCAGACCCAGAGGGTCCGGACAGAGCGAGCAGTACTTC.

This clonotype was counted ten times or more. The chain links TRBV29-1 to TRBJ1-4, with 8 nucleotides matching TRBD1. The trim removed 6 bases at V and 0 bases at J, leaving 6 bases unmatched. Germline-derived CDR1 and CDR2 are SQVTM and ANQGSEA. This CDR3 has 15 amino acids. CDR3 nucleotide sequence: TGCAGCGTCCCTTCGGGACAGGCAACTAATGAAAAACTGTTTTTT. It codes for CSVPSGQATNEKLFF.

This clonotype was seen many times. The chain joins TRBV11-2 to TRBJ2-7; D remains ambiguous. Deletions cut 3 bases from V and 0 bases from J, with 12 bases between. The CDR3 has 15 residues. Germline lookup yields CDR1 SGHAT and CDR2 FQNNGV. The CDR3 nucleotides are TGTGCCAGCAGCTTGGTGCAGTTTAGCTCCTACGAGCAGTACTTC. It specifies CASSLVQFSSYEQYF.

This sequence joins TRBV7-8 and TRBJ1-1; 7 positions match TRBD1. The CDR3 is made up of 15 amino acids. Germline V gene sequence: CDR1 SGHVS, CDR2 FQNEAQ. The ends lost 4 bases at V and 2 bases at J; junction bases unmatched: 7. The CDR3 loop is CASSSGAGGNTEAFF. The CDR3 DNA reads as TGTGCCAGCAGCTCAGGGGCAGGGGGAAACACTGAAGCTTTCTTT.

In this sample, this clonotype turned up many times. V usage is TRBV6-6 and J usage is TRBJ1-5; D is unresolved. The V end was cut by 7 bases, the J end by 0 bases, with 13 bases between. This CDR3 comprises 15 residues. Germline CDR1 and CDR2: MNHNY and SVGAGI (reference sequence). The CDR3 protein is CASNTYPNSNQPQHF. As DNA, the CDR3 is TGTGCCAGCAACACCTACCCCAATAGCAATCAGCCCCAGCATTTT.

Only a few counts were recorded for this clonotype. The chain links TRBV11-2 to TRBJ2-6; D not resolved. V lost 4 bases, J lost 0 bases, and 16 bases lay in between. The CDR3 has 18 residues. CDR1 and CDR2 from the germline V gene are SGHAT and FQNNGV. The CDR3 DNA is TGTGCCAGCAGCTCCCGAGGTGGCCCACTCTCTGGGGCCAACGTCCTGACTTTC. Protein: CASSSRGGPLSGANVLTF.